The 8 T cell receptor beta chains given below trace back to one sample, sequenced in a study of identical twins. TCRdb reprocessed the 5' RACE reads via MiXCR and lists one record per CDR3 protein. The table includes more than 400,000 distinct CDR3 sequences, approximately 14% detected once. Another study also made use of these data, one on yellow fever vaccine responses in identical twins.

Sequencing was done on a sample of CD4+ T cells sorted from blood. The receptors stem from a woman aged 18 to 35 in good health.

This clonotype was observed a handful of times. This chain connects TRBV27 to TRBJ2-1, with D possibly being TRBD1 (6 bases). CDR1 and CDR2 (germline): MNHEY, SMNVEV (reference sequence). CDR3 length: 18 amino acids. The V and J ends lost 5 bases and 4 bases respectively, with 24 bases between them. The CDR3 sequence is CASSPKPSLMGQYNEQFF. The CDR3 nucleotides are TGTGCCAGCAGTCCTAAACCTAGCTTGATGGGACAATACAATGAGCAGTTCTTC.

The chain combines TRBV9 with TRBJ2-7; TRBD2 might be the D (6 bases). The V end was cut by 0 bases, the J end by 2 bases, with 15 bases between. The CDR3 contains 16 residues. From germline, CDR1 is SGDLS and CDR2 YYNGEE. Here the CDR3 reads CASSVASHGGAYEQYF. In DNA form, the CDR3 reads TGTGCCAGCAGCGTAGCCAGTCATGGAGGGGCCTACGAGCAGTACTTC. The entire variable domain, with the rest obtained from reference TRBV9 and TRBJ2-7, is as follows: DSGVTQTPKHLITATGQRVTLRCSPRSGDLSVYWYQQSLDQGLQFLIQYYNGEERAKGNILERFSAQQFPDLHSELNLSSLELGDSALYFCASSVASHGGAYEQYFGPGTRLTVT.

This clonotype was detected a few times. V and J are TRBV7-9 and TRBJ2-1, with TRBD1 matching over 8 bases. This CDR3 is 15 amino acids long. Germline CDR1 and CDR2: SEHNR and FQNEAQ (reference sequence). V shed 6 bases and J 9 bases; nucleotides not matched to a gene: 13. The CDR3 nucleotides are TGTGCCAGCAGTTCTAGCCAGGGGGCTGGGGGTGAGCAGTTCTTC. Translated: CASSSSQGAGGEQFF. Full variable domain (outside the CDR3, taken from reference TRBV7-9 and TRBJ2-1): DTGVSQNPRHKITKRGQNVTFRCDPISEHNRLYWYRQTLGQGPEFLTYFQNEAQLEKSRLLSDRFSAERPKGSFSTLEIQRTEQGDSAMYLCASSSSQGAGGEQFFGPGTRLTVL.

V and J are TRBV5-1 and TRBJ2-3; 9 nucleotides agree with TRBD2. V lost 0 bases, J lost 4 bases, and 6 bases stayed unmatched. CDR1 SGHRS and CDR2 YFSETQ come from the germline V gene. The CDR3 runs to 16 residues. For the CDR3, the DNA is TGCGCCAGCAGCTTGGGGCTAGCGGGGATCCCAGATACGCAGTATTTT. It is translated as CASSLGLAGIPDTQYF.

The sample holds many counts of this clonotype. The chain couples TRBV12-3 or TRBV12-4 to TRBJ1-2; tentatively, D is TRBD1 (5 bases). This CDR3 spans 12 amino acids. Trimming stripped 7 bases from V and 6 bases from J, with 12 bases between. The DNA of the CDR3 is TGTGCCAGCAATCGAGGGGCGAATGGCTACACCTTC. This codes for CASNRGANGYTF.

In nucleotides, the CDR3 is TGCGCCAGCAGCTTGGAACCCGGGACTTATACAGATACGCAGTATTTT. Translating it yields CASSLEPGTYTDTQYF. The chain links TRBV5-1 to TRBJ2-3, with a possible D match to TRBD2 (6 bases). Germline V lookup: CDR1 SGHRS, CDR2 YFSETQ. This CDR3 spans 16 amino acids. Trimming removed 0 bases at V and 3 bases at J, with 14 bases between. Full variable domain (outside the CDR3, taken from reference TRBV5-1 and TRBJ2-3): KAGVTQTPRYLIKTRGQQVTLSCSPISGHRSVSWYQQTPGQGLQFLFEYFSETQRNKGNFPGRFSGRQFSNSRSEMNVSTLELGDSALYLCASSLEPGTYTDTQYFGPGTRLTVL.

This clonotype was found a few times. The J gene is TRBJ1-5, the V gene TRBV20-1; a weak D match, TRBD1 (6 bases). Germline V gene lookup returns CDR1 DFQATT and CDR2 SNEGSKA (reference sequence). Trimming shortened V by 6 bases and J by 6 bases, and 18 bases separated the two germline ends. CDR3 length equals 14 residues. The DNA for the CDR3 is TGCAGTGCAACCAACAGGGAGGCCCTTCAGCCCCAGCATTTT. This codes for CSATNREALQPQHF.

This sequence joins TRBV3-1 and TRBJ2-2; weak D call: TRBD1 (6 bases). V was shortened by 2 bases and J by 3 bases, with 13 bases between the two germline ends. Germline CDR1 LGHDT, CDR2 YNNKEL (reference sequence). The CDR3 runs to 16 residues. CDR3 nucleotide sequence: TGTGCCAGCAGCCAAACCGGGACATTTGACACCGGGGAGCTGTTTTTT. This translates into CASSQTGTFDTGELFF.